These 16 T cell receptor beta chains came from one sample sequenced in a study of OX40 agonist ivuxolimab in advanced cancers. TCRdb's copy holds only in-frame clones and misses some; the assay was immunoSEQ multiplex PCR. The table lists more than 70,000 clones, under 95% of them singletons, with under 0.35% in the top ten. Source: CD4+ or CD8+ T cells sorted from blood, taken in a trial of the OX40 agonist ivuxolimab. These receptors were collected from an adult with an advanced solid tumor such as melanoma, head and neck, liver or kidney cancer.

V gene TRBV11-2 combines with J gene TRBJ2-7; D perhaps matches TRBD1 (6 bases). Germline lookup yields CDR1 SGHAT and CDR2 FQNNGV. The V gene lost 5 bases and the J gene lost 1 base, with 12 bases spanning the gap. This CDR3 has 14 residues. The chain's CDR3 is CASSGRDNSYEQYF. The CDR3, as DNA: TGTGCCAGCAGCGGCCGGGACAATTCCTACGAGCAGTACTTC.

This chain links TRBV6-5 with TRBJ2-1; D is unresolved. This CDR3 spans 11 amino acids. Germline V gene data show CDR1 as MNHEY and CDR2 as SVGAGI. Trimming took off 3 bases at V and 12 bases at J, with 9 bases between the two ends. The CDR3 reads CASSYRSRQFF. The CDR3 coding sequence is TGTGCCAGCAGTTATAGGTCCCGGCAGTTCTTC.

The chain links TRBV19 to TRBJ2-1; 8 nucleotides agree with TRBD1. J lost 1 base, V lost 5 bases, and 4 bases had no gene match. The CDR3 spans 15 residues. Per the germline V gene, CDR1 is LNHDA and CDR2 is SQIVND (reference sequence). CDR3 coding DNA: TGTGCCAGTAGTCTACAGGGGGGTTCCTACAATGAGCAGTTCTTC. It specifies CASSLQGGSYNEQFF.

The V gene is TRBV7-9, the J gene TRBJ1-1, with a weak D call TRBD1 (5 bases). Trimming cost V 3 bases and J 4 bases, with 15 bases left between them. This CDR3 comprises 15 residues. Germline V CDR1 and CDR2: SEHNR, FQNEAQ (reference sequence). The CDR3 region has the DNA TGTGCCAGCAGCTTTGGGGCGGCCTTGGGCACTGAAGCTTTCTTT. Encoded protein: CASSFGAALGTEAFF.

The J gene is TRBJ2-2, the V gene TRBV7-2; 9 bases match TRBD2. The junction had 4 bases not matched to a gene; V was cut back by 1 base and J by 4 bases. Germline CDR1 is SGHTA and CDR2 is FQGNSA. This CDR3 comprises 16 residues. CDR3 sequence: CASSLVSGRRTGELFF. The CDR3 DNA follows: TGTGCCAGCAGCTTAGTAAGCGGGAGGCGCACCGGGGAGCTGTTTTTT.

This chain joins TRBV7-6 and TRBJ2-3; the match to TRBD2 covers 9 bases. The CDR3 length is 15 residues. V trimming: 8 bases; J trimming: 2 bases; junction bases outside the gene matches: 8. CDR1 is SGHVS, CDR2 FNYEAQ, per germline. DNA for the CDR3: TGTGCCAGCCGCACTAGCGGGCTACTCACAGATACGCAGTATTTT. It codes for CASRTSGLLTDTQYF. The whole variable domain, filled in from reference TRBV7-6 and TRBJ2-3, reads GAGVSQSPRYKVTKRGQDVALRCDPISGHVSLYWYRQALGQGPEFLTYFNYEAQQDKSGLPNDRFSAERPEGSISTLTIQRTEQRDSAMYRCASRTSGLLTDTQYFGPGTRLTVL.

The chain couples TRBV9 to TRBJ2-3, with 11 bases matching TRBD1. CDR1 SGDLS and CDR2 YYNGEE come from the germline V gene. V shed 7 bases, J shed 9 bases, and the junction held 10 bases outside the gene matches. This CDR3 spans 14 amino acids. The CDR3 DNA sequence: TGTGCCAGCGCCGCGGGAGGGGACAGGGGGACGCAGTATTTT. It is translated as CASAAGGDRGTQYF.

The V call is TRBV6-5, the J call TRBJ1-2; a possible D gene is TRBD1 (5 bases). Germline assignment: CDR1 MNHEY and CDR2 SVGAGI. The germline V and J ends were trimmed by 4 bases and 8 bases, with 17 bases remaining between them. The CDR3 is 14 amino acids. In DNA, the CDR3 is TGTGCCAGCAGTTTGACCGGGACGGCGGGGGGCTACACCTTC. It yields the protein CASSLTGTAGGYTF.

Here the CDR3 reads CASSPRAGGDHEQFF. CDR3 sequence (DNA): TGTGCCAGCAGTCCCCGGGCAGGGGGCGATCATGAGCAGTTCTTC. The gene calls are TRBV27 and TRBJ2-1, with 8 bases fitting TRBD1. The CDR3 length is 15 residues. J lost 8 bases, V lost 5 bases, and 11 bases had no gene match. Germline V gene lookup returns CDR1 MNHEY and CDR2 SMNVEV (reference sequence).

This chain links TRBV25-1 with TRBJ2-3, with 7 positions matching TRBD1. V shed 3 bases, J shed 2 bases, and the junction held 2 bases outside the gene matches. The CDR3 runs 14 residues. CDR1 and CDR2 (germline): MGHDK, SYGVNS. The CDR3, as DNA: TGTGCCAGCAGTGACGGGACAGTCACAGATACGCAGTATTTT. Protein product: CASSDGTVTDTQYF.

V gene TRBV18 combines with J gene TRBJ2-5; 12 nucleotides match TRBD2. V dropped 1 base and J dropped 1; count of bases not matched to a gene: 1. Germline CDR1 KGHSH, CDR2 LQKENI. This CDR3 has 16 residues. Written as DNA, the CDR3 is TGTGCCAGCTCACCACGGACTAGCGGGACCCAAGAGACCCAGTACTTC. This codes for CASSPRTSGTQETQYF.

The chain uses TRBV27 and TRBJ2-1; D is perhaps TRBD2 (6 bases). Trimming shortened V by 2 bases and J by 7 bases, and 18 bases separated the two germline ends. Germline lookup yields CDR1 MNHEY and CDR2 SMNVEV (reference sequence). The CDR3 totals 16 residues. The CDR3 spells CASSLVSSANVNEQFF. The CDR3 bases are TGTGCCAGCAGTTTAGTATCTAGCGCCAATGTAAATGAGCAGTTCTTC.

This clone appeared a few times. CDR3 protein: CASSRRKNTEAFF. DNA for the CDR3: TGTGCCAGCAGCCGACGGAAGAACACTGAAGCTTTCTTT. The chain carries TRBV7-3 and TRBJ1-1, with D unresolved. Germline values: CDR1 SGHTA, CDR2 FQGTGA. Trimming removed 5 bases from V and 1 base from J, with 8 bases in between. This CDR3 has 13 amino acids.

This chain joins TRBV4-1 and TRBJ2-1, with a possible D match to TRBD1 (5 bases). This CDR3 spans 16 amino acids. Deletions cut 0 bases from V and 7 bases from J, with 16 bases between. The V gene's germline CDR1 is MGHRA and CDR2 YSYEKL. The CDR3 protein is CASSQDYTWGVNEQFF. DNA for the CDR3: TGCGCCAGCAGCCAAGATTATACGTGGGGCGTGAATGAGCAGTTCTTC.

V and J are TRBV2 and TRBJ2-3, with 8 bases that match TRBD1. V gave up 6 bases and J gave up 0 bases; unmatched junction bases: 8. This CDR3 comprises 16 residues. Germline V CDR1 and CDR2: SNHLY, FYNNEI. CDR3 protein: CASRTGQGLSTDTQYF. The CDR3 region has the DNA TGTGCCAGCAGAACTGGACAGGGCCTTAGCACAGATACGCAGTATTTT.

This chain connects TRBV7-2 to TRBJ2-5, with 7 nucleotides matching TRBD2. With 3 bases clipped from V and 2 bases from J, the junction kept 6 bases outside the gene matches. CDR1 is SGHTA and CDR2 is FQGNSA in the germline V gene. The CDR3 is made up of 15 amino acids. The CDR3 bases are TGTGCCAGCAGCTTTCTAGGGACTATACAAGAGACCCAGTACTTC. It specifies CASSFLGTIQETQYF.